A selection of T cell receptor beta chains follows, all from one sample in a study of shared clonotypes between healthy human individuals. Libraries were prepared by immunoSEQ multiplex PCR; TCRdb keeps only in-frame clonotypes and omits some of them. In the table there are about 2 million clones, about 95% of which are singletons. Source material: naive CD8+ T cells sorted from blood. Receptors originate from a man younger than 35 in good health. Both conserved end residues are trimmed from each CDR3. Clone size is given for some rows only: seen once, a few or many times, or a class if the clone is expanded.

size	V	J	CDR3
-	TRBV15	TRBJ1-1	ATSSQSGGGTEAF
-	TRBV7-6	TRBJ2-5	ASTPGRGNSQETQY
-	TRBV4-3	TRBJ2-3	ASSQDRGGTDTQY
-	TRBV4-3	TRBJ2-7	ASSQSITYEQY
-	TRBV7-9	TRBJ2-5	ASSLVAGEETQY
-	TRBV30	TRBJ1-2	AWDSAGYT
-	TRBV6-6	TRBJ2-3	ASSYSPDTQY
-	TRBV29-1	TRBJ1-6	SVDCKSTPDSYNSPLH
-	TRBV27	TRBJ2-1	ASSRDRDSYNEQF
once	TRBV5-1	TRBJ2-1	ASSPPAVTSYNEQF
-	TRBV4-1	TRBJ1-1	ASSQGRGSTEAF
-	TRBV7-6	TRBJ2-1	ASSPSTVSSYNEQF
-	TRBV27	TRBJ2-7	ASSPARTAFTYEQY
-	TRBV7-9	TRBJ2-5	ASSPGLAGGETQY
-	TRBV7-7	TRBJ2-4	ASSPLWRGGLIAKNIQY
-	TRBV13	TRBJ1-1	ASSIPTEGNTEAF
-	TRBV2	TRBJ1-2	ASGPGQAGGYT
-	TRBV30	TRBJ2-3	AWSRTSATDTQY
-	TRBV7-9	TRBJ2-3	ASSTTRGQGAGDTQY
-	TRBV5-6	TRBJ2-3	ASSSTSGGTYPSTDTQY
-	TRBV6-5	TRBJ2-1	ASSYSGYNEQF
-	TRBV6-1	TRBJ2-7	ASNDVGQGTYEQY
-	TRBV7-8	TRBJ1-1	ASSLALSGGQRWTEAF
-	TRBV6-5	TRBJ2-7	ASSYSEQTYEQY
-	TRBV7-2	TRBJ2-1	ASNYGGGYNEQF
few	TRBV9	TRBJ1-5	ASSGQGHNQPQH
once	TRBV5-6	TRBJ2-2	ASSLVGTYTGELF
-	TRBV30	TRBJ2-7	AWGDTEQY
once	TRBV6-1	TRBJ1-2	ASSERGDTYGYT
once	TRBV4-1	TRBJ2-1	ASSQNQREIYNEQF
-	TRBV11-2	TRBJ2-7	ASSFRASGRDEQY
-	TRBV11-2	TRBJ2-7	ASSHPGQAYEQY
-	TRBV29-1	TRBJ2-7	SVRQGHSYEQY
-	TRBV4-3	TRBJ2-7	ASSQDLGEYEQY
-	TRBV5-1	TRBJ2-7	ASSLTGDRFYEQY
-	TRBV9	TRBJ2-5	ASSVGWGEETQY
-	TRBV11-2	TRBJ2-3	ASSLVTGANTDTQY
-	TRBV5-4	TRBJ2-7	ASSWGPVSEQY
-	TRBV13	TRBJ2-3	ASSRLEASHTDTQY
-	TRBV5-1	TRBJ2-1	ASSLSEAVNEQF
-	TRBV4-1	TRBJ1-3	ASSQGREGDTIY
-	TRBV11-2	TRBJ2-1	ASSLLRPNEQF
-	TRBV4-1	TRBJ2-1	ASSQDRSYNEQF
once	TRBV5-8	TRBJ2-1	ASSSTGGARQF